Presented here are 28 T cell receptor beta chains from one specimen sequenced in a study of somatic mutations in cytotoxic T cells in rheumatoid arthritis. Data came from immunoSEQ multiplex PCR; TCRdb stores just in-frame clones and leaves some out. The table includes 2,500 to 3,000 clones, about 86% detected once. The sequenced sample consisted of CD8+ T cells sorted from blood. These receptors all come from a woman aged 55-69 years with rheumatoid arthritis.

The rearrangement links TRBV9 to TRBJ2-3; no definite D call. The CDR3 covers 13 residues. From germline, CDR1 is SGDLS and CDR2 YYNGEE. Deletions cut 4 bases from V and 0 bases from J, with 6 bases between. The CDR3 spells CASSPTSTDTQYF. CDR3 DNA sequence: TGTGCCAGCAGCCCGACTAGCACAGATACGCAGTATTTT.

The chain uses TRBV27 and TRBJ2-5, with 7 bases fitting TRBD2. The junction had 13 bases not matched to a gene; V was cut back by 5 bases and J by 4 bases. CDR3 length equals 16 residues. Looked up from germline, CDR1 is MNHEY and CDR2 is SMNVEV (reference sequence). The CDR3 nucleotides read TGTGCCAGCAGTGACGGCACGCGGGGGTCGAGAGAGACCCAGTACTTC. This codes for CASSDGTRGSRETQYF.

V usage is TRBV2 and J usage is TRBJ2-1, with TRBD1 matching 10 bases. CDR3 size: 14 residues. Germline values: CDR1 SNHLY, CDR2 FYNNEI. After removal of 4 bases from V and 7 bases from J, the junction contained 4 bases not matched to a gene. CDR3 sequence: CASSAGTGANEQFF. CDR3 in DNA: TGTGCCAGCAGTGCCGGGACAGGGGCAAATGAGCAGTTCTTC.

The V gene is TRBV27, the J gene TRBJ1-1; tentatively, D is TRBD1 (6 bases). The CDR3 is 15 residues long. CDR1 is MNHEY, CDR2 SMNVEV, per germline (reference sequence). V lost 2 bases to trimming and J lost 2 bases, with 12 bases between them. CDR3 sequence: CASSLVWGHNTEAFF. Here the CDR3 DNA reads TGTGCCAGCAGTTTAGTTTGGGGGCATAACACTGAAGCTTTCTTT.

The V gene is TRBV4-2, the J gene TRBJ1-2; 7 nucleotides align to TRBD1. CDR1 and CDR2 from the germline V gene are LGHNA and YNFKEQ. V trimming: 5 bases; J trimming: 0 bases; junction bases outside the gene matches: 6. This CDR3 contains 15 residues. This CDR3 reads CASSLGTAANYGYTF. Here the CDR3 DNA reads TGTGCCAGCAGCTTGGGGACAGCAGCTAACTATGGCTACACCTTC.

The rearrangement links TRBV6-6 to TRBJ2-1, with D perhaps TRBD2 (5 bases). CDR3 size: 14 residues. Germline V gives CDR1 MNHNY, CDR2 SVGAGI (reference sequence). V lost 3 bases to trimming and J lost 5 bases, with 11 bases between them. The CDR3 nucleotides are TGTGCCAGCAGTTATTACGGGGAAAACAATGAGCAGTTCTTC. Translated: CASSYYGENNEQFF.

This chain links TRBV7-9 with TRBJ2-7; no firm D call. The V gene lost 3 bases and the J gene lost 7 bases, with 10 bases spanning the gap. CDR3 length: 12 residues. Germline CDR1 is SEHNR and CDR2 is FQNEAQ (reference sequence). The chain's CDR3 is CASSFERREQYF. Here the CDR3 DNA reads TGTGCCAGCAGCTTCGAACGCAGGGAGCAGTACTTC. Together with reference TRBV7-9 and TRBJ2-7, the CDR3 gives the full variable domain: DTGVSQNPRHKITKRGQNVTFRCDPISEHNRLYWYRQTLGQGPEFLTYFQNEAQLEKSRLLSDRFSAERPKGSFSTLEIQRTEQGDSAMYLCASSFERREQYFGPGTRLTVT.

The chain recombines TRBV7-2 with TRBJ2-2; D might be TRBD2 (5 bases). The CDR3 runs to 15 residues. V was shortened by 1 base and J by 5 bases, with 11 bases between the two germline ends. Germline CDR1 and CDR2: SGHTA and FQGNSA. CDR3 DNA: TGTGCCAGCAGCTTAGACGGGGAAGGGACCGGGGAGCTGTTTTTT. It codes for CASSLDGEGTGELFF.

The rearrangement links TRBV11-3 to TRBJ2-2; tentatively, D is TRBD1 (6 bases). V shed 5 bases and J shed 5 bases, with 18 bases lying between them. Germline V lookup: CDR1 SGHNT, CDR2 YENEEA. The CDR3 is 16 amino acids. The CDR3: CASSEYLGQGTGELFF. The CDR3 DNA sequence: TGTGCCAGCAGCGAGTACTTGGGGCAGGGGACCGGGGAGCTGTTTTTT.

This clone is a singleton in its sample. The rearrangement links TRBV14 to TRBJ1-1; TRBD1 might be the D (5 bases). V gave up 0 bases and J gave up 3 bases, with 14 bases separating them. CDR3 length: 16 amino acids. Germline lookup yields CDR1 SGHDN and CDR2 FVKESK. The CDR3 coding sequence is TGTGCCAGCAGCCAAGAAGGGACTCCCCGATACACTGAAGCTTTCTTT. Residues: CASSQEGTPRYTEAFF.

In its sample, this clone was seen once. The genes are TRBV19 and TRBJ2-7; 8 bases map to TRBD2. The CDR3 contains 15 residues. The germline gives CDR1 LNHDA, CDR2 SQIVND (reference sequence). With 5 bases clipped from V and 3 bases from J, the junction kept 9 bases outside the gene matches. The CDR3 reads CASSDRLASHYEQYF. The CDR3 coding sequence is TGTGCCAGTAGTGATCGACTAGCGTCCCACTACGAGCAGTACTTC.

This clone was seen once. The V and J genes are TRBV6-5 and TRBJ2-1, with TRBD1 identical over 8 bases. Germline loops: CDR1 MNHEY, CDR2 SVGAGI. J lost 0 bases, V lost 11 bases, and 9 bases had no gene match. CDR3 length: 15 residues. The CDR3 DNA reads as TGTGCCGGAAACAGGGGGGAGAGCTCCTACAATGAGCAGTTCTTC. Its protein is CAGNRGESSYNEQFF.

This clone was recorded once. The chain has TRBV6-6 and TRBJ2-7, with D possibly being TRBD1 (6 bases). Germline V gives CDR1 MNHNY, CDR2 SVGAGI (reference sequence). Trimming left V 0 bases short and J 3 bases short, with 15 bases between. The CDR3 totals 16 residues. The CDR3 sequence is CASSYSKSSGDYEQYF. CDR3 DNA sequence: TGTGCCAGCAGTTACTCGAAATCTTCAGGGGACTACGAGCAGTACTTC.

The chain couples TRBV11-2 to TRBJ2-7; the match to TRBD1 covers 9 bases. In germline, CDR1 is SGHAT, CDR2 FQNNGV. After removal of 3 bases from V and 0 bases from J, the junction contained 6 bases not matched to a gene. The CDR3 totals 16 residues. CDR3 amino acids: CASSLAGQGLSYEQYF. For the CDR3, the DNA is TGTGCCAGCAGCTTGGCGGGACAGGGCCTCTCCTACGAGCAGTACTTC.

The genes are TRBV11-2 and TRBJ2-7, with 8 bases matching TRBD1. Germline V gives CDR1 SGHAT, CDR2 FQNNGV. The J segment lost 7 bases and the V segment lost 3 bases, leaving 8 bases of the junction unmatched. This CDR3 is built from 14 residues. This CDR3 is CASSFAQGAWEQYF. The CDR3 region has the DNA TGTGCCAGCAGCTTTGCGCAGGGGGCCTGGGAGCAGTACTTC.

The V gene is TRBV7-2, the J gene TRBJ2-2; D is perhaps TRBD1 (5 bases). The germline V gene encodes CDR1 SGHTA and CDR2 FQGNSA. The ends were cut back, 1 base at V and 4 bases at J, with 10 bases in the middle. The CDR3 covers 15 residues. This CDR3 is CASSLEQVVTGELFF. CDR3 nucleotide sequence: TGTGCCAGCAGCTTAGAACAGGTTGTCACCGGGGAGCTGTTTTTT.

The V call is TRBV18, the J call TRBJ2-7; 8 positions agree with TRBD2. The CDR3 covers 18 residues. Germline trimming cut 0 bases from V and 2 bases from J; bases unmatched to any gene: 12. Germline-derived CDR1 and CDR2 are KGHSH and LQKENI. The CDR3 DNA reads TGTGCCAGCTCACCACCGGGCCCGGGGGGGACACAAGCCTACGAGCAGTACTTC. As protein: CASSPPGPGGTQAYEQYF.

This clone was detected only a few times. V is TRBV5-4 and J is TRBJ2-2; D is possibly TRBD2 (6 bases). The CDR3 has 14 residues. V lost 1 base, J lost 5 bases, and 9 bases lay in between. The V gene's germline CDR1 is SGHNT and CDR2 YYREEE (reference sequence). CDR3 DNA: TGTGCCAGCAGCTTGTCACGGGGGACCGGGGAGCTGTTTTTT. The encoded protein is CASSLSRGTGELFF.

The genes are TRBV14 and TRBJ2-1; possible D gene TRBD2, 6 bases. Looked up from germline, CDR1 is SGHDN and CDR2 is FVKESK. The CDR3 spans 13 residues. V lost 0 bases and J 7 bases, leaving 7 bases between the germline ends. The CDR3: CASSQESGNEQFF. For the CDR3, the DNA is TGTGCCAGCAGCCAAGAGAGCGGGAATGAGCAGTTCTTC.

The chain links TRBV7-9 to TRBJ1-4; D not resolved. Trimming pared 1 base from V and 11 bases from J, leaving 11 bases between. CDR3 length equals 13 residues. CDR1 and CDR2 (germline): SEHNR, FQNEAQ (reference sequence). The CDR3 protein is CASSLGLTAKLFF. CDR3 DNA sequence: TGTGCCAGCAGCTTAGGACTGACGGCGAAACTGTTTTTT.

This rearrangement joins TRBV10-3 to TRBJ2-5; 11 bases agree with TRBD2. V dropped 0 bases and J dropped 1; count of bases not matched to a gene: 4. This CDR3 region has 17 residues. CDR1 and CDR2 (germline): ENHRY, SYGVKD. The CDR3 nucleotides read TGTGCCATCAGTGAGTCTAGAACTAGCGGGGGCCAAGAGACCCAGTACTTC. This encodes CAISESRTSGGQETQYF.

This clone was recorded a few times. The J gene is TRBJ1-1, the V gene TRBV29-1; D is possibly TRBD1 (6 bases). CDR1 is SQVTM, CDR2 ANQGSEA, per germline. V was pared by 1 base and J by 5 bases, with 17 bases between. The CDR3 has 15 amino acids. DNA of the CDR3: TGCAGCGTTGAAGTGGGGGCCCGGGGCCGGACTGAAGCTTTCTTT. This codes for CSVEVGARGRTEAFF.

The chain carries TRBV19 and TRBJ2-5; no definite D call. The germline V gene has CDR1 LNHDA and CDR2 SQIVND (reference sequence). V lost 1 base and J lost 3, with 6 bases in between. CDR3 length equals 13 residues. In nucleotides, the CDR3 is TGTGCCAGTAGTATAGTGGCGGAAGAGACCCAGTACTTC. This sequence encodes CASSIVAEETQYF.

V and J are TRBV6-6 and TRBJ2-5, with 8 bases fitting TRBD1. Germline CDR1 reads MNHNY; CDR2 reads SVGAGI (reference sequence). This CDR3 spans 16 amino acids. V lost 7 bases, J lost 5 bases, and 15 bases stayed unmatched. CDR3 DNA: TGTGCCAGCACCTTAACTGCCGGACAGGGCGGTGAGACCCAGTACTTC. Its translation: CASTLTAGQGGETQYF.

The chain joins TRBV4-3 to TRBJ1-5, with D possibly matching TRBD1 (5 bases). Trimming cost V 2 bases and J 3 bases, with 11 bases left between them. Germline V gives CDR1 LGHNA, CDR2 YSLEER. The CDR3 is made up of 15 amino acids. As DNA, the CDR3 is TGCGCCAGCAGCCAACACAGGTACCTCAATCAGCCCCAGCATTTT. It is translated as CASSQHRYLNQPQHF.

The chain combines TRBV10-2 with TRBJ2-7; D not resolved. Germline-derived CDR1 and CDR2 are WSHSY and SAAADI. The V end lost 8 bases, the J end lost 6 bases, and 11 bases lay between the germline ends. CDR3 length equals 11 residues. The CDR3 DNA follows: TGCGCCAGCCACTCTAGAGGCGAGCAGTACTTC. It codes for CASHSRGEQYF.

This chain uses TRBV30 with TRBJ2-7; D not certain. This CDR3 spans 13 amino acids. Germline V lookup: CDR1 GTSNPN, CDR2 SVGIG (reference sequence). CDR3 protein: CACETPSSYEQYF. The CDR3 DNA sequence: TGTGCTTGCGAGACTCCGAGCTCCTACGAGCAGTACTTC.

This clone was detected once. The same CDR3 also results from other DNA sequences found in this sample. The V gene is TRBV7-8, the J gene TRBJ1-6, with D perhaps TRBD1 (5 bases). The V gene lost 2 bases and the J gene lost 0 bases, with 5 bases spanning the gap. Germline CDR1 SGHVS, CDR2 FQNEAQ. The CDR3 covers 15 residues. The CDR3 DNA is TGTGCCAGCAGCTTACAGGGCTCCTATAATTCACCCCTCCACTTT. The encoded protein is CASSLQGSYNSPLHF. Filled out from reference TRBV7-8 and TRBJ1-6, the complete variable domain reads GAGVSQSPRYKVAKRGQDVALRCDPISGHVSLFWYQQALGQGPEFLTYFQNEAQLDKSGLPSDRFFAERPEGSVSTLKIQRTQQEDSAVYLCASSLQGSYNSPLHFGNGTRLTVT.